What follows describes a single T cell receptor (beta chain). Its antigen is unidentified. Amplification used 60 Vbeta primers and 13 Jbeta primers. Sequenced by immunoSEQ multiplex PCR; TCRdb stores in-frame clones only, minus some. The data contain around 150,000 clones, 60% to 80% of them seen just once; the ten biggest clones take up around 2%. This sample is drawn from a study of cytomegalovirus exposure and HLA in healthy donors. About the study: An early data release held around 80 million unique TCRs from HLA-typed donors.

CDR1 and CDR2 from the germline V gene are SGHRS and YFSETQ. This CDR3 region has 13 residues. V was shortened by 3 bases and J by 0 bases, with 6 bases between the two germline ends. Study outcomes and limitations: In most subjects, TCR beta sequences reportedly gave accurate predictions of HLA-A and HLA-B alleles.

This clonotype was sampled from a man aged 25 to 40 in good health and CMV-seronegative. Input material: PBMCs. V usage is TRBV5-1 and J usage is TRBJ1-1; D is undetermined. The CDR3 DNA reads TGCGCCAGCAGCTCGTTGTTGAACACTGAAGCTTTCTTT. This encodes CASSSLLNTEAFF. Full variable domain (rest looked up from reference TRBV5-1 and TRBJ1-1): KAGVTQTPRYLIKTRGQQVTLSCSPISGHRSVSWYQQTPGQGLQFLFEYFSETQRNKGNFPGRFSGRQFSNSRSEMNVSTLELGDSALYLCASSSLLNTEAFFGQGTRLTVV.